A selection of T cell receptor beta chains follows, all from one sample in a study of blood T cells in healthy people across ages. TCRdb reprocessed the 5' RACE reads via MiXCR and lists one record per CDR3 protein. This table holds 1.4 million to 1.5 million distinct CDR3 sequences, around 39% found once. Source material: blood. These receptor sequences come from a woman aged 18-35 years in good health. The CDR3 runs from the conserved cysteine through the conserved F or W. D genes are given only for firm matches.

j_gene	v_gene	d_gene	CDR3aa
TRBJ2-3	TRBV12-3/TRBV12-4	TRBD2	CASSPSGGAGQYF
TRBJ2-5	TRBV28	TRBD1	CASIQGNHETQYF
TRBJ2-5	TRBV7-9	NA	CASSLDFQETQYF
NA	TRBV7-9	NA	CASSVGGFDVEQYF
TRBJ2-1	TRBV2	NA	CASSSQGPNSNEQFF
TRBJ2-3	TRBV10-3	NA	CAIKAAPSDTQYF
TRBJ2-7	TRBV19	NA	CASSTGISREQYF
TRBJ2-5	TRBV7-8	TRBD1	CASSSWTGYNEQYF
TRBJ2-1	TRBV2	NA	CAGKQVTSYNEQFF
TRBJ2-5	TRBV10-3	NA	CAISEVAEQYF
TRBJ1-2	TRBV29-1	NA	CSETGRDYGYTF
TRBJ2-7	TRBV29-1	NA	CSVVRESSYEQYF
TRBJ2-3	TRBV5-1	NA	CAGRPSGVGSTDTQYF
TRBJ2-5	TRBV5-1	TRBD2	CASSSLGVGRGGETQYF
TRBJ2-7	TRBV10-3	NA	CAITRKVGYEQYF
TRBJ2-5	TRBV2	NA	CASKGPIVRETQYF
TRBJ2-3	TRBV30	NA	CAWTRSDTQYF
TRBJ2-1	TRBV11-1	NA	CASSLVVGRGEQFF
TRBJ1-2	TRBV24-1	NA	CATSGNNYGYTF
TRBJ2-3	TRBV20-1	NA	CSARDPGRKRTDTQYF
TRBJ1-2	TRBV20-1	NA	CSARNSGDYGYTF
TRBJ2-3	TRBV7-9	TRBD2	CASSASSGVSTDTQYF
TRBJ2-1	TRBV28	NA	CASSLARPGYNEQFF
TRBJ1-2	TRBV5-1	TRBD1	CASSLAARGTAIYGYTF
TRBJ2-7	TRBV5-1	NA	CASCLGYGSYEQYF
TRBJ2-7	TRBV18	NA	CASRGQGGYEQYF
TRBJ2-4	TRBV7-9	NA	CASSFHDREGNIQYF
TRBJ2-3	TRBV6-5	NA	CASWGAAASDTQYF
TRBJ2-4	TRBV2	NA	CASRDPETPSGVAKNIQYF
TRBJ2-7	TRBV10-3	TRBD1	CAISLGTGAYEQYF
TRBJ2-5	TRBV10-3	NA	CAISWSYEETQYF
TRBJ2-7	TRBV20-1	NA	CSVERRGEGIYEQYF
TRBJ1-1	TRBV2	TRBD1	CASRDRGDTEAFF
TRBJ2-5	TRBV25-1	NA	CASSGGRSTYNEQYF
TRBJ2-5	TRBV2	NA	CASLPNVRSEYQETQYF
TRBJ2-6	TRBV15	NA	CATSRDAGVSGANVLTF
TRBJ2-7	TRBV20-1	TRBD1	CSAVVRQGEQYF
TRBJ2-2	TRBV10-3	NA	CAPLTRAVPTGELFF
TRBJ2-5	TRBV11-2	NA	CASSFAAGQYF
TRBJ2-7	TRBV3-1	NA	CASSQTGPGEQYF
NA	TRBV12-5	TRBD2	CASGDPGVAGLLAKNIQYF
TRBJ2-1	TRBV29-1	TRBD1	CSAQTPYISGGAYNEQFF
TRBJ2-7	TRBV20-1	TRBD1	CSARSPGQGFGEQYF
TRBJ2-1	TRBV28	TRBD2	CASSFHPSGGIYNEQFF
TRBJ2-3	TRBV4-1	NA	CASSQGVLASLPDMQYF
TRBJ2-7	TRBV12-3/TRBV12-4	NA	CASSLARVYEQYF
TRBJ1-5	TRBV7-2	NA	CASRYDTGNQPQHF
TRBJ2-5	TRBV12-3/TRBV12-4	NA	CASSDPGTFQETQYF
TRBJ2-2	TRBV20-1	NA	CSAAEPKRNTGELFF
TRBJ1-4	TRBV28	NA	CASIAGGATSEKLFF
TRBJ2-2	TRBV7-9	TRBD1	CASSLSGQGGGELFF
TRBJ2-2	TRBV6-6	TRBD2	CASSPGGSIGELFF
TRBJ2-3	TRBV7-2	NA	CASSLASGGIQGTDTQYF
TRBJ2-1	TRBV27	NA	CAGSFTLLLNEQFF
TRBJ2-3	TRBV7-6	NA	CASSLGTSTTDTQYF
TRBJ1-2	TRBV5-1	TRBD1	CASSLSRGRVYGYTF
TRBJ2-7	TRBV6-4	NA	CASSDKGTYEQYF
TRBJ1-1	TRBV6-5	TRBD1	CASSRLGGKDTEAFF
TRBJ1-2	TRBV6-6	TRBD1	CASRSQGGYYGYTF